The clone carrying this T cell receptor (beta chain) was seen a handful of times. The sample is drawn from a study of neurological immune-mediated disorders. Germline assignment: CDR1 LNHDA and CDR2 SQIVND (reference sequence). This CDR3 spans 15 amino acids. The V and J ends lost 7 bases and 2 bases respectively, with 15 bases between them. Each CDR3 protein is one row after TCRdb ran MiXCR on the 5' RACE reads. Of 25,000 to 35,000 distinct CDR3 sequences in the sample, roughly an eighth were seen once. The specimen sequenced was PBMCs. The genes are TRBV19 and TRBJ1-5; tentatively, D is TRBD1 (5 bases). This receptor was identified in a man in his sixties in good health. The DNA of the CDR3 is TGTGCCAGTACCCCTCTTAGGGGAGGCAATCAGCCCCAGCATTTT. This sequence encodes CASTPLRGGNQPQHF.